This T cell receptor beta chain was recovered during a study of response to subunit inactivated influenza vaccine. The CDR3 is made up of 14 amino acids. The germline V gene encodes CDR1 LGHDT and CDR2 YNNKEL (reference sequence). V was trimmed by 1 base and J by 6 bases, leaving 13 bases between them. TCRdb redid the calling of the RT-PCR reads with MiXCR, one entry per CDR3 protein. The data show 150,000 or so distinct CDR3 sequences, 11% seen once. The V gene is TRBV3-1, the J gene TRBJ2-7, with D perhaps TRBD1 (6 bases). The source is a man aged 50-60 years who received an inactivated influenza vaccine. This specimen consisted of non-naive T cells sorted from PBMCs, obtained about 40 days after vaccination. CDR3 protein: CASSQGAGVGEQYF. The CDR3 DNA sequence: TGTGCCAGCAGCCAAGGTGCAGGGGTGGGCGAGCAGTACTTC.